The 18 T cell receptor beta chains below were found in one sample sequenced in a study of cytomegalovirus exposure and HLA in healthy donors. PCR involved 60 Vbeta and 13 Jbeta primers. Libraries were prepared by immunoSEQ multiplex PCR; TCRdb keeps only in-frame clonotypes and omits some of them. The table records about 160,000 clones, about 80% of them present only once. Sequencing used PBMCs. The receptors were sampled from a girl between 5 and 17 years old in good health and CMV-seropositive.

This clone was seen a single time. This sequence joins TRBV7-2 and TRBJ1-5; no clear D gene. Germline V CDR1 and CDR2: SGHTA, FQGNSA. Trimming pared 3 bases from V and 0 bases from J, leaving 9 bases between. The CDR3 is 15 residues long. Here the CDR3 DNA reads TGTGCCAGCAGCTTGGACGGGGATAGCAATCAGCCCCAGCATTTT. Its protein product is CASSLDGDSNQPQHF. Together with reference TRBV7-2 and TRBJ1-5, the CDR3 gives the full variable domain: GAGVSQSPSNKVTEKGKDVELRCDPISGHTALYWYRQSLGQGLEFLIYFQGNSAPDKSGLPSDRFSAERTGGSVSTLTIQRTQQEDSAVYLCASSLDGDSNQPQHFGDGTRLSIL.

The rearrangement links TRBV29-1 to TRBJ2-7, with 11 bases identical to TRBD2. J lost 3 bases, V lost 0 bases, and 4 bases had no gene match. This CDR3 comprises 15 residues. The germline V gene has CDR1 SQVTM and CDR2 ANQGSEA. CDR3 nucleotide sequence: TGCAGCGTTGAAGATTCCGGGACTAGCGGCTACGAGCAGTACTTC. It specifies CSVEDSGTSGYEQYF.

The chain joins TRBV28 to TRBJ2-7, with 10 bases matching TRBD2. This CDR3 region has 15 residues. Germline assignment: CDR1 MDHEN and CDR2 SYDVKM. After removal of 4 bases from V and 3 bases from J, the junction contained 6 bases not matched to a gene. CDR3 amino acids: CASSSPGLASYEQYF. CDR3 nucleotides: TGTGCCAGCAGTTCACCGGGACTAGCGAGCTACGAGCAGTACTTC.

V is TRBV19 and J is TRBJ1-1, with D tentatively TRBD1 (5 bases). This CDR3 is built from 16 residues. Trimming left V 4 bases short and J 1 base short, with 16 bases between. CDR1 is LNHDA and CDR2 is SQIVND in the germline V gene (reference sequence). CDR3 coding DNA: TGTGCCAGTAGTACGGACACGGACGGTAAGAACACTGAAGCTTTCTTT. Its translation is CASSTDTDGKNTEAFF.

V usage is TRBV9 and J usage is TRBJ2-3; tentatively, D is TRBD1 (6 bases). Germline-derived CDR1 and CDR2 are SGDLS and YYNGEE. The CDR3 totals 15 residues. V was pared by 4 bases and J by 0 bases, with 12 bases between. CDR3 protein: CASSPRTASTDTQYF. CDR3 bases: TGTGCCAGCAGCCCCAGGACAGCTAGCACAGATACGCAGTATTTT.

The chain links TRBV7-9 to TRBJ1-2; D remains unclear. Per the germline V gene, CDR1 is SEHNR and CDR2 is FQNEAQ (reference sequence). The CDR3 runs to 14 residues. Trimming removed 1 base from V and 2 bases from J, with 8 bases in between. The CDR3 region is CASSLEARNYGYTF. CDR3 DNA sequence: TGTGCCAGCAGCTTAGAAGCAAGAAACTATGGCTACACCTTC.

The chain has TRBV2 and TRBJ2-1; a possible D gene is TRBD2 (5 bases). V lost 0 bases to trimming and J lost 2 bases, with 8 bases between them. The CDR3 has 15 residues. CDR1 and CDR2 (germline): SNHLY, FYNNEI. CDR3 sequence (DNA): TGTGCCAGCAGTGAAGCGGTTAGCGCCTACAATGAGCAGTTCTTC. Translation gives CASSEAVSAYNEQFF.

This rearrangement joins TRBV28 to TRBJ2-7; 10 bases fit TRBD1. This CDR3 is built from 16 residues. The germline V gene has CDR1 MDHEN and CDR2 SYDVKM. The trim removed 6 bases at V and 6 bases at J, leaving 14 bases unmatched. This chain's CDR3 is CASSWGQGTGATEQYF. The CDR3 coding sequence is TGTGCCAGCAGCTGGGGCCAGGGGACAGGGGCCACCGAGCAGTACTTC.

The V and J genes are TRBV5-4 and TRBJ1-1, with D hard to call. The CDR3 covers 12 residues. Germline CDR1 reads SGHNT; CDR2 reads YYREEE (reference sequence). Between the trimmed V and J ends, which lost 3 bases and 7 bases, there was a span of 10 bases. For the CDR3, the DNA is TGTGCCAGCAGCTCCGGAGCTAGTGAAGCTTTCTTT. It yields the protein CASSSGASEAFF.

This chain links TRBV27 with TRBJ1-6, with unresolved D. Per germline, CDR1 MNHEY and CDR2 SMNVEV (reference sequence). CDR3 size: 14 residues. Trimming removed 4 bases from V and 13 bases from J, with 17 bases in between. This CDR3 reads CASSSLEALAPLHF. In DNA form, the CDR3 reads TGTGCCAGCAGTTCCCTCGAGGCTTTAGCGCCCCTCCACTTT.

The V call is TRBV4-3, the J call TRBJ1-2, with no clear D. This CDR3 comprises 14 residues. Trimming pared 0 bases from V and 4 bases from J, leaving 9 bases between. Germline values: CDR1 LGHNA, CDR2 YSLEER. The DNA for the CDR3 is TGCGCCAGCAGCCAAGAATTCGGACTCTATGGCTACACCTTC. It encodes CASSQEFGLYGYTF.

This chain uses TRBV12-5 with TRBJ2-2, with a tentative D call TRBD1 (6 bases). V lost 3 bases to trimming and J lost 5 bases, with 22 bases between them. This CDR3 is built from 18 residues. CDR1 and CDR2 from the germline V gene are LGHNT and FRNRAP. This CDR3 reads CASGFSSGGAGETGELFF. DNA of the CDR3: TGTGCTAGTGGTTTCTCCTCGGGTGGGGCAGGGGAAACCGGGGAGCTGTTTTTT.

This clone was seen just once. The V gene is TRBV5-1, the J gene TRBJ1-2; the D gene is possibly TRBD1 (5 bases). Germline values: CDR1 SGHRS, CDR2 YFSETQ. Trimming took 2 bases from V and 2 from J, leaving 10 bases between them. The CDR3 totals 14 residues. CDR3 DNA sequence: TGCGCCAGCAGCTTTTCAACAGGAAACTATGGCTACACCTTC. As protein: CASSFSTGNYGYTF.

This clone was seen once. The rearrangement links TRBV5-6 to TRBJ2-6, with D maybe TRBD1 (6 bases). V was trimmed by 2 bases and J by 8 bases, leaving 17 bases between them. The germline V gene encodes CDR1 SGHDT and CDR2 YYEEEE. There are 16 residues in the CDR3. The CDR3 spells CASSFTPWTDSNVLTF. The CDR3 DNA is TGTGCCAGCAGCTTTACTCCCTGGACAGATTCCAACGTCCTGACTTTC.

V is TRBV5-5 and J is TRBJ2-4; maybe TRBD1 (7 bases). The CDR3 loop spans 17 amino acids. Between the trimmed V and J ends, which lost 0 bases and 8 bases, there was a span of 21 bases. CDR1 is SGHKS and CDR2 is YYEKEE in the germline V gene (reference sequence). The CDR3 sequence is CASSLGAGRPQGDIQYF. As DNA, the CDR3 is TGTGCCAGCAGCTTGGGCGCCGGGAGACCGCAGGGGGACATTCAGTACTTC.

This chain connects TRBV28 to TRBJ1-5; D is unclear. The length of the CDR3 is 16 residues. With 6 bases removed from V and 0 bases from J, the gap between germline ends came to 15 bases. CDR1 and CDR2 from the germline V gene are MDHEN and SYDVKM. CDR3 nucleotides: TGTGCCAGCAGGAGGAGAGTGGCGGCTAGCAATCAGCCCCAGCATTTT. Amino acid sequence: CASRRRVAASNQPQHF.

This chain uses TRBV18 with TRBJ2-7; D might be TRBD1 (6 bases). The V end was cut by 2 bases, the J end by 2 bases, with 7 bases between. Germline CDR1 is KGHSH and CDR2 is LQKENI. The length of the CDR3 is 13 residues. CDR3 residues: CASSPGQTYEQYF. Written as DNA, the CDR3 is TGTGCCAGCTCACCAGGACAGACCTACGAGCAGTACTTC.

The V and J genes are TRBV25-1 and TRBJ2-7; the match to TRBD2 covers 9 bases. V shed 0 bases, J shed 6 bases, and the junction held 6 bases outside the gene matches. The CDR3 has 15 residues. Germline lookup yields CDR1 MGHDK and CDR2 SYGVNS. CDR3 nucleotides: TGTGCCAGCAGTGAATATTGGCGGGGGGGTATCGAGCAGTACTTC. It codes for CASSEYWRGGIEQYF.